This section outlines one T cell receptor beta chain sequence together with its context. These data are taken from a study of blood T cell repertoires in COVID-19. Here immunoSEQ multiplex PCR was the method, and the copy in TCRdb shows in-frame clones only, minus some. The sample has approximately 440,000 clones, roughly 87% seen once; the top ten hold around 0.64%. All enrollees were roughly 18 to 89 years old and from approximately 24 US areas. The study assigned cohorts using participant-reported clinical history. The CDR3 loop spans 15 amino acids. CDR1 SGHTA and CDR2 FQGNSA come from the germline V gene. V lost 3 bases to trimming and J lost 8 bases; unmatched junction nucleotides: 8.

The sample taken for sequencing was PBMCs or T cells enriched from blood (not recorded which). The rearrangement joins TRBV7-2 to TRBJ2-1, with 9 bases aligning to TRBD2. The source is a woman aged 18-30 years who had recovered from COVID-19. The CDR3 protein is CASSFKAGGKDEQFF. The CDR3 DNA reads as TGTGCCAGCAGCTTCAAGGCGGGGGGGAAGGATGAGCAGTTCTTC.